The 11 T cell receptor beta chains listed next were all sequenced from one sample in a study of T cells after yellow fever vaccination. Using its own MiXCR run on the 5' RACE reads, TCRdb lists one record per CDR3 protein. The table lists under 55,000 distinct CDR3 sequences, roughly 7.1% of them singletons. The sequences come from CD8+ T cells not binding an NS4B(214-222) dextramer, sorted from PBMCs, collected 45 days after the yellow fever booster vaccination. All receptors derive from a man aged 25 to 40 who received the YFV17D yellow fever vaccine.

This clonotype was counted ten times or more. The chain is built from TRBV28 and TRBJ2-4; D may correspond to TRBD1 or TRBD2 (5 bases each). Between the trimmed V and J ends, which lost 5 bases and 10 bases, there was a span of 12 bases. This CDR3 has 12 residues. Germline lookup yields CDR1 MDHEN and CDR2 SYDVKM. Here the CDR3 reads CASSTLGGIQYF. The CDR3 DNA is TGTGCCAGCAGTACCCTTGGGGGAATTCAGTACTTC. The full variable domain, its missing parts supplied by reference TRBV28 and TRBJ2-4, is DVKVTQSSRYLVKRTGEKVFLECVQDMDHENMFWYRQDPGLGLRLIYFSYDVKMKEKGDIPEGYSVSREKKERFSLILESASTNQTSMYLCASSTLGGIQYFGAGTRLSVL.

This clonotype was observed many times. The chain couples TRBV20-1 to TRBJ2-7, with TRBD1 matching 9 bases. The CDR3 is 16 residues long. Trimming removed 5 bases from V and 2 bases from J; junction bases left unmatched: 13. The germline V gene encodes CDR1 DFQATT and CDR2 SNEGSKA (reference sequence). The CDR3 DNA is TGCAGTGCTCCGGCCCCCGGGACAGGGACAACCTACGAGCAGTACTTC. Its protein product is CSAPAPGTGTTYEQYF.

This clonotype occurred many times. This chain joins TRBV11-2 and TRBJ2-5; no reliable D call. The V and J ends lost 2 bases and 4 bases respectively, with 8 bases between them. In germline, CDR1 is SGHAT, CDR2 FQNNGV. The CDR3 contains 13 residues. The CDR3 spells CASSLLQIETQYF. CDR3 sequence (DNA): TGTGCCAGCAGCTTATTACAAATAGAGACCCAGTACTTC.

This clonotype was counted at least ten times. CDR3 amino acids: CATSRGADGELFF. Here the CDR3 DNA reads TGTGCCACCAGCAGAGGGGCGGACGGGGAGCTGTTTTTT. The rearrangement joins TRBV15 to TRBJ2-2; no firm D call. The CDR3 loop spans 13 amino acids. The V and J ends lost 1 base and 7 bases respectively, with 7 bases between them. Germline V CDR1 and CDR2: LNHNV, YYDKDF (reference sequence).

This clonotype is labeled as medium-sized. This chain connects TRBV12-3 or TRBV12-4 to TRBJ1-1; D not certain. Deletions cut 4 bases from V and 0 bases from J, with 12 bases between. The CDR3 extends over 15 amino acids. The CDR3, as DNA: TGTGCCAGCAGTTCGGTAGGCGTCTTGAACACTGAAGCTTTCTTT. Translated: CASSSVGVLNTEAFF.

In the case of this clonotype: It may be a read error: a sequence one base away is much more abundant. The rearrangement links TRBV12-3 or TRBV12-4 to TRBJ2-1; 7 positions agree with TRBD2. The CDR3 length is 13 residues. In nucleotides, the CDR3 is TGTGCCAGCAGTTCAGTGATAGCGGGTGAGGAGTTCTTC. Translation: CASSSVIAGEEFF.

This clonotype was recorded at least ten times. The chain joins TRBV15 to TRBJ2-1, with TRBD1 as a possible D gene (6 bases). There are 14 residues in the CDR3. Germline values: CDR1 LNHNV, CDR2 YYDKDF (reference sequence). The V end lost 4 bases, the J end lost 6 bases, and 13 bases lay between the germline ends. CDR3 amino acids: CATSTGANRNEQFF. In DNA form, the CDR3 reads TGTGCCACCAGCACAGGGGCAAACCGCAATGAGCAGTTCTTC.

The table lists this clonotype with many counts. The genes are TRBV29-1 and TRBJ2-7; TRBD1 aligns across 7 bases. The CDR3 contains 16 residues. In germline, CDR1 is SQVTM, CDR2 ANQGSEA. The junction had 12 bases not matched to a gene; V was cut back by 1 base and J by 3 bases. CDR3 coding DNA: TGCAGCGTTGAAGGCCGTTTCGGTAGGGGGCTCTACGAGCAGTACTTC. It translates to CSVEGRFGRGLYEQYF.

There are many counts of this clonotype. The genes are TRBV7-9 and TRBJ2-3; maybe TRBD2 (7 bases). Germline assignment: CDR1 SEHNR and CDR2 FQNEAQ (reference sequence). Trimming removed 4 bases from V and 5 bases from J, with 19 bases in between. This CDR3 spans 16 amino acids. As DNA, the CDR3 is TGTGCCAGCAGCTCCACCGTTGGGGGGGCCCGAGATACGCAGTATTTT. Encoded protein: CASSSTVGGARDTQYF.

This clonotype has a count of ten or more. The chain links TRBV6-5 to TRBJ2-1; D not certain. Germline values: CDR1 MNHEY, CDR2 SVGAGI. V was pared by 2 bases and J by 2 bases, with 10 bases between. CDR3 length: 15 residues. For the CDR3, the DNA is TGTGCCAGCAGTTACGGGATAGATCCCTACAATGAGCAGTTCTTC. It is translated as CASSYGIDPYNEQFF.

The sample holds many counts of this clonotype. The chain has TRBV4-1 and TRBJ2-3, with D maybe TRBD1 (7 bases). Germline V gene sequence: CDR1 MGHRA, CDR2 YSYEKL. V gave up 7 bases and J gave up 4 bases, with 24 bases separating them. This CDR3 region has 17 residues. The CDR3 is CASTILPNRGGADTQYF. In DNA, the CDR3 is TGCGCCAGCACCATTCTCCCCAACAGGGGAGGCGCAGATACGCAGTATTTT.